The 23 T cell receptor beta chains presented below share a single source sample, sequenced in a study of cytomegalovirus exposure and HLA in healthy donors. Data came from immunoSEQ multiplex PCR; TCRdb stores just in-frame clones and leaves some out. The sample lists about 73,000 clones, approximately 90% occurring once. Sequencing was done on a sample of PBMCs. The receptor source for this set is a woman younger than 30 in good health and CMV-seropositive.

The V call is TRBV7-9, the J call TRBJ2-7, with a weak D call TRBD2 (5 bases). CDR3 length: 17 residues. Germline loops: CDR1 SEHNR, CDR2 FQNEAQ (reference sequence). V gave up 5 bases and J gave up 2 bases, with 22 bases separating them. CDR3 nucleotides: TGTGCCAGCAGCCACCCCCCCAGGATGAGGGCAGCCTACGAGCAGTACTTC. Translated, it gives CASSHPPRMRAAYEQYF.

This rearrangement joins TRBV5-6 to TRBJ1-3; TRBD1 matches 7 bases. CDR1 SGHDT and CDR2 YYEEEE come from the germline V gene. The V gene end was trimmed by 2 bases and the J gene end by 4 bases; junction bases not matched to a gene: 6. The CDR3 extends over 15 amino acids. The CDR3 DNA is TGTGCCAGCAGCTTCACAGGGGCGAGAGGAAACACCATATATTTT. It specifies CASSFTGARGNTIYF.

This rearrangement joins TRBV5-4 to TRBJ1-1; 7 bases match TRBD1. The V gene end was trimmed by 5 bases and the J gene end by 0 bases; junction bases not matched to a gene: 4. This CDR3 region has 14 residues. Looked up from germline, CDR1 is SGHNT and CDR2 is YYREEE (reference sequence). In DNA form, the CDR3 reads TGTGCCAGCAGTCAACAGGGGTTGAACACTGAAGCTTTCTTT. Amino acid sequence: CASSQQGLNTEAFF. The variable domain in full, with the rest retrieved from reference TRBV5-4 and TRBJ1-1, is ETGVTQSPTHLIKTRGQQVTLRCSSQSGHNTVSWYQQALGQGPQFIFQYYREEENGRGNFPPRFSGLQFPNYSSELNVNALELDDSALYLCASSQQGLNTEAFFGQGTRLTVV.

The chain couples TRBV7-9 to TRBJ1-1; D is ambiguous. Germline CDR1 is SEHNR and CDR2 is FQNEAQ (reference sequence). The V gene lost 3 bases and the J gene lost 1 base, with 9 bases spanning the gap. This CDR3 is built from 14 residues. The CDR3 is CASSFYSENTEAFF. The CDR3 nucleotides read TGTGCCAGCAGCTTTTATAGTGAGAACACTGAAGCTTTCTTT.

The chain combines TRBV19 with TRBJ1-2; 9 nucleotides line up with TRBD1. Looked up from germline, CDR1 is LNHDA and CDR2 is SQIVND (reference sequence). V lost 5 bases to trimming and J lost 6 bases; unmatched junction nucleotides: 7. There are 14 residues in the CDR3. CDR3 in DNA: TGTGCCAGTAGTGCGGACAGGGGCGGCGATGGCTACACCTTC. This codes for CASSADRGGDGYTF.

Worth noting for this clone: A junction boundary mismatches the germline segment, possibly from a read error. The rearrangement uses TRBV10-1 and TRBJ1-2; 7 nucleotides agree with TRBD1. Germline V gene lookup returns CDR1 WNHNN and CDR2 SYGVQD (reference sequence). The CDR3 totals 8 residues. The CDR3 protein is CAHGQDAF. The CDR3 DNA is TGCGCCCACGGACAGGACGCCTTC.

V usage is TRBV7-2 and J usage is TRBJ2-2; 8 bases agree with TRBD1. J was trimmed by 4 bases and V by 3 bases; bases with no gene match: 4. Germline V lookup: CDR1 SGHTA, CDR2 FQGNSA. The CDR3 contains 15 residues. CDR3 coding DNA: TGTGCCAGCAGCTTGCAGGGGGCATTCACCGGGGAGCTGTTTTTT. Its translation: CASSLQGAFTGELFF.

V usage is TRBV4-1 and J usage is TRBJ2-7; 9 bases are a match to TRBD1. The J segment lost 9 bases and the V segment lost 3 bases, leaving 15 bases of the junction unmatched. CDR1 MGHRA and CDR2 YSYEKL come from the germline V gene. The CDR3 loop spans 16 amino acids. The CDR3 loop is CASSQELQGASVWQYF. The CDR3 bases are TGCGCCAGCAGCCAGGAACTACAGGGGGCCAGTGTGTGGCAGTACTTC.

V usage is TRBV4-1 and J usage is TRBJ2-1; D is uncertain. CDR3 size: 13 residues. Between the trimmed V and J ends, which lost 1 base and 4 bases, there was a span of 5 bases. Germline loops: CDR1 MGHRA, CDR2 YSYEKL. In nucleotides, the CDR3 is TGCGCCAGCAGCCAAGGCGGATACAATGAGCAGTTCTTC. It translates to CASSQGGYNEQFF.

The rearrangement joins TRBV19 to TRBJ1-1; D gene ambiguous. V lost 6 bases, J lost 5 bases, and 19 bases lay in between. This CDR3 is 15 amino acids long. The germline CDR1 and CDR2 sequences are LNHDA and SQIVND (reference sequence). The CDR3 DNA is TGTGCCAGTAGGGCCGGACTAAGCTCGGGAACTGAAGCTTTCTTT. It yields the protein CASRAGLSSGTEAFF.

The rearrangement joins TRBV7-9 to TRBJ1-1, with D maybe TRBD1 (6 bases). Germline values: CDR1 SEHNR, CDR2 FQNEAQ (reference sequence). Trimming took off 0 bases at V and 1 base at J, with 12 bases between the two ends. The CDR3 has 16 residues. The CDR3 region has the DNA TGTGCCAGCAGCTTAGCGCATTCGGACAGGAACACTGAAGCTTTCTTT. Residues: CASSLAHSDRNTEAFF.

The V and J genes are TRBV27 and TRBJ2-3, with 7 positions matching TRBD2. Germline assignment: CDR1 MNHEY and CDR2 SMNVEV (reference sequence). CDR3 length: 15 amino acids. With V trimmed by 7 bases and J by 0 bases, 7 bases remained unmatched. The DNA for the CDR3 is TGTGCCAGCAATGGGGCTAGCGGAAGCACAGATACGCAGTATTTT. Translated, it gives CASNGASGSTDTQYF.

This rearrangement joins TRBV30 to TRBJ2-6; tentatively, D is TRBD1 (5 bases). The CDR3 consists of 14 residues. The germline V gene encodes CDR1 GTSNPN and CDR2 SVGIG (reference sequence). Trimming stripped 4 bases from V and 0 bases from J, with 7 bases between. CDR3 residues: CAWKQGSGANVLTF. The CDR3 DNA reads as TGTGCCTGGAAGCAGGGCTCTGGGGCCAACGTCCTGACTTTC.

CDR3 protein: CASSLARGLLNEQFF. The CDR3 DNA reads TGTGCCAGCAGCTTAGCGCGCGGATTATTAAATGAGCAGTTCTTC. V usage is TRBV7-9 and J usage is TRBJ2-1; D is unresolved. The CDR3 runs 15 residues. V lost 0 bases to trimming and J lost 7 bases, with 13 bases between them. In germline, CDR1 is SEHNR, CDR2 FQNEAQ (reference sequence).

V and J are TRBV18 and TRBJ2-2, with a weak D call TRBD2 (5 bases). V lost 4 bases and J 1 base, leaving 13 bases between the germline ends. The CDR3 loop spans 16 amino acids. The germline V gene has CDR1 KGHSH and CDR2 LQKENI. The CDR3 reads CASSREGGRNTGELFF. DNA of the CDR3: TGTGCCAGCTCACGTGAGGGCGGACGGAACACCGGGGAGCTGTTTTTT.

The CDR3 loop is CASSPLVEQFF. For the CDR3, the DNA is TGTGCCAGCAGCCCCCTTGTTGAGCAGTTCTTC. J is TRBJ2-1 and V is TRBV7-9; no clear D. The CDR3 extends over 11 amino acids. The ends were cut back, 5 bases at V and 9 bases at J, with 8 bases in the middle. Germline V gives CDR1 SEHNR, CDR2 FQNEAQ (reference sequence).

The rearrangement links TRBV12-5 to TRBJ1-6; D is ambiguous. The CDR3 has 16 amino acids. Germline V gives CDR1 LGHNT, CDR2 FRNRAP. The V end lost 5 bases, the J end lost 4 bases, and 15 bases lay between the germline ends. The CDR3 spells CASGLRLATYNSPLHF. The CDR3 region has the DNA TGTGCTAGTGGTCTCAGACTAGCTACTTATAATTCACCCCTCCACTTT.

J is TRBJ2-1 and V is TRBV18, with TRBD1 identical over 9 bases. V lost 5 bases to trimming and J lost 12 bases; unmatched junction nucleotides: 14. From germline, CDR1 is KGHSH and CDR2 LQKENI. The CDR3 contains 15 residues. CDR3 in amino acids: CASSDPGQGSRGQFF. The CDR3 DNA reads TGTGCCAGCTCAGATCCGGGACAGGGAAGTAGAGGGCAGTTCTTC.

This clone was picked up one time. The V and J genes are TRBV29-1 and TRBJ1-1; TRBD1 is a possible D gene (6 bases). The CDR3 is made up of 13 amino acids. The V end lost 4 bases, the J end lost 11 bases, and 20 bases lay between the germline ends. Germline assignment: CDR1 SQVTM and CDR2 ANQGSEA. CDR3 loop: CSVAKYVQGEAFF. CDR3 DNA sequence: TGCAGCGTTGCTAAATACGTACAGGGTGAGGCTTTCTTT.

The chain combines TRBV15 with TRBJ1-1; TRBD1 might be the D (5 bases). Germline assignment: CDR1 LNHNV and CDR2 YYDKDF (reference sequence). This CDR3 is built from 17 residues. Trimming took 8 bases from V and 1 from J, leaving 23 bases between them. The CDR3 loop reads CATLPGFLSTWNTEAFF. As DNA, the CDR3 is TGTGCCACCCTTCCAGGGTTTTTGTCCACCTGGAACACTGAAGCTTTCTTT.

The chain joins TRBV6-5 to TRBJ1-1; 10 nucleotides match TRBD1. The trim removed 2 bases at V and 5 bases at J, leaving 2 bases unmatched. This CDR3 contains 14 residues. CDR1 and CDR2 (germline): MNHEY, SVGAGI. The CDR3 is CASSYGTGATEAFF. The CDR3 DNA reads TGTGCCAGCAGTTACGGGACAGGGGCTACTGAAGCTTTCTTT.

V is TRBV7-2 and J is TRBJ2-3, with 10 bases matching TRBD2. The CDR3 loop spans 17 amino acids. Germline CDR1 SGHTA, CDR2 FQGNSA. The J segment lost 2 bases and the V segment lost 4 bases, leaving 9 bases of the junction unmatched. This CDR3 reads CASSWVSGGTHTDTQYF. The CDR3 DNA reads TGTGCCAGCAGCTGGGTTAGCGGGGGGACCCACACAGATACGCAGTATTTT.

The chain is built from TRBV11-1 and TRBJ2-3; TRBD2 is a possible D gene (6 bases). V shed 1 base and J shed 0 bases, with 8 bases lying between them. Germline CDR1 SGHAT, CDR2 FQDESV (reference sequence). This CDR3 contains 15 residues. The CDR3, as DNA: TGTGCCAGCAGCTTAGGGGCGGGGAGCACAGATACGCAGTATTTT. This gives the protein CASSLGAGSTDTQYF.